A selection of T cell receptor beta chains follows, all from one sample in a study of OX40 agonist ivuxolimab in advanced cancers. Assay: immunoSEQ multiplex PCR; the TCRdb copy retains only in-frame clones and omits some. The sample has under 100,000 clones, approximately 85% seen once. Source: CD4+ or CD8+ T cells sorted from blood, taken in a trial of the OX40 agonist ivuxolimab. These receptors originate from an adult with an advanced solid tumor such as melanoma, head and neck, liver or kidney cancer. Both conserved end residues are part of each CDR3. The order of the fields is J gene, V gene, CDR3 protein.

TRBJ1-1 TRBV18 CASSPPTGPSLTEAFF
TRBJ1-1 TRBV5-4 CASSVRRPMNTEAFF
TRBJ2-3 TRBV2 CASSVERADTQYF
TRBJ1-2 TRBV5-1 CASSSGGYDSGYGYTF
TRBJ1-3 TRBV5-6 CASLGSNSGNTIYF
TRBJ2-1 TRBV5-5 CASSRPLDEQFF
TRBJ1-1 TRBV2 CASIFGGADTEAFF
TRBJ1-6 TRBV6-5 CASMGTAYNSPLHF
TRBJ1-2 TRBV9 CASSEWTGTGYTF
TRBJ1-3 TRBV12-5 CASEGDSSPGNTIYF
TRBJ2-7 TRBV27 CASSSFYEQYF
TRBJ1-3 TRBV7-9 CASSQAGGLSGNTIYF
TRBJ2-1 TRBV2 CASSASSAEQFF